The rows below give T cell receptor beta chains drawn from one sample of a study of blood T cell repertoires in COVID-19. Profiled with immunoSEQ multiplex PCR; TCRdb holds only in-frame clones, not every one. The sample has under 300,000 clones, around 86% seen once. The sequenced sample consisted of PBMCs or T cells enriched from blood (not recorded which). These receptors came from a man younger than 35 who had recovered from COVID-19. Each CDR3 is given with its conserved first and last residue. Each record gives: V gene, CDR3 protein.

V: TRBV7-9
CDR3: CASSSSGVPNGYTF

V: TRBV27
CDR3: CASSSRRQGGVAEQFF

V: TRBV27
CDR3: CASSWAPRQPQHF

V: TRBV9
CDR3: CASSVAGFHEQYF

V: TRBV3-1/TRBV3-2
CDR3: CASSLGQGRGYGYTF

V: TRBV2
CDR3: CASSDDRGRLDTQYF

V: TRBV11-3
CDR3: CASSLGTGGAEAFF

V: TRBV19
CDR3: CASSIQGADGYTF

V: TRBV4-1
CDR3: CASSPDRASYNEQFF

V: TRBV11-3
CDR3: CASSPLGGLPETQYF

V: TRBV6-5
CDR3: CASSSSQGIAIYEQYF

V: TRBV27
CDR3: CASSLSEGMNTEAFF

V: TRBV19
CDR3: CASSIARGQGSPLHF

V: TRBV2
CDR3: CASSGPHRVESPLHF

V: TRBV15
CDR3: CATSARALSYEQYF

V: TRBV11-3
CDR3: CASSSLNRAAEAFF

V: TRBV5-5
CDR3: CASSLDGYSNQPQHF

V: TRBV10-3
CDR3: CAISHNEETQYF

V: TRBV5-4
CDR3: CASSLGRDGNTIYF

V: TRBV24-1
CDR3: CATSDSLAGEPRNEQFF

V: TRBV5-6
CDR3: CASSLGQGNSPLHF

V: TRBV13
CDR3: CASSLGQGDGYTF

V: TRBV28
CDR3: CASSYLPRRGTEAFF

V: TRBV7-8
CDR3: CASSYGLAGGTDTQYF

V: TRBV12-3/TRBV12-4
CDR3: CASSLTGRNEQFF

V: TRBV7-7
CDR3: CASSLKPGTGRETQYF